Below are 16 T cell receptor beta chains sequenced from a single sample in a study of T-cell reconstitution after alpha-beta-depleted transplantation in children. Unique molecular identifiers were incorporated into the prepared TCRbeta library. MiXCR, run by TCRdb on the PCR reads, gives a single entry per CDR3 protein. The sample carries around 490,000 distinct CDR3 sequences, 10% to 12% recorded once. The sequences come from PBMCs, mostly from graft donor cells, collected 180 days after TCRalphabeta/CD19-depleted stem cell transplant. Receptor source: a female patient aged 2 to 10 who had a stem cell transplant for aplastic anemia, so the T cells may come from the graft donor.

The chain is built from TRBV20-1 and TRBJ2-3; 7 bases agree with TRBD1. With V trimmed by 5 bases and J by 10 bases, 18 bases remained unmatched. This CDR3 region has 15 residues. In germline, CDR1 is DFQATT, CDR2 SNEGSKA (reference sequence). CDR3 in amino acids: CSAGTGVRSAGAQYF. CDR3 bases: TGCAGTGCTGGAACAGGGGTTAGATCCGCCGGGGCGCAGTATTTT.

This clonotype was observed a handful of times. The chain employs TRBV27 and TRBJ2-3; D is perhaps TRBD1 or TRBD2 (5 bases each). CDR3 length equals 15 residues. V was shortened by 4 bases and J by 2 bases, with 13 bases between the two germline ends. Germline CDR1 reads MNHEY; CDR2 reads SMNVEV (reference sequence). CDR3: CASSSTGRYTDTQYF. The CDR3 coding sequence is TGTGCCAGCAGTTCTACGGGGCGGTACACAGATACGCAGTATTTT.

This clonotype was recorded a few times. The V gene is TRBV11-2, the J gene TRBJ2-7; 8 bases are a match to TRBD2. The CDR3 has 18 amino acids. The germline CDR1 and CDR2 sequences are SGHAT and FQNNGV. The V and J ends lost 4 bases and 2 bases, in that order; junction bases with no gene match: 16. CDR3: CASSSQGRQLAGPYEQYV. The CDR3 DNA is TGTGCCAGCAGCTCTCAGGGACGGCAGCTAGCGGGTCCCTACGAGCAGTACGTC.

This clonotype was counted only a few times. In DNA form, the CDR3 reads TGTGCCAGCAGTCGAGGACAGGGTATGGCCTACGAGCAGTACTTC. It yields the protein CASSRGQGMAYEQYF. The genes are TRBV28 and TRBJ2-7, with 8 bases that match TRBD1. There are 15 residues in the CDR3. Germline assignment: CDR1 MDHEN and CDR2 SYDVKM. V trimming: 5 bases; J trimming: 2 bases; junction bases outside the gene matches: 8. The whole variable domain, remainder taken from reference TRBV28 and TRBJ2-7, is DVKVTQSSRYLVKRTGEKVFLECVQDMDHENMFWYRQDPGLGLRLIYFSYDVKMKEKGDIPEGYSVSREKKERFSLILESASTNQTSMYLCASSRGQGMAYEQYFGPGTRLTVT.

The rearrangement joins TRBV24-1 to TRBJ1-4, with 7 bases aligning to TRBD1. Germline values: CDR1 KGHDR, CDR2 SFDVKD. CDR3 length: 15 residues. The V and J ends lost 2 bases and 9 bases, in that order; junction bases with no gene match: 8. The CDR3 sequence: CATSDSQTGPKKLFF. CDR3 nucleotides: TGTGCCACCAGTGATTCCCAGACAGGGCCGAAAAAACTGTTTTTT.

The table lists this clonotype with many counts. CDR3 loop: CASSSSGRGRYNEQFF. Written as DNA, the CDR3 is TGCGCCAGCAGCTCTAGCGGGAGGGGCAGGTACAATGAGCAGTTCTTC. This sequence joins TRBV5-1 and TRBJ2-1, with TRBD2 matching 12 bases. Germline trimming cut 3 bases from V and 4 bases from J; bases unmatched to any gene: 5. CDR1 is SGHRS, CDR2 YFSETQ, per germline. The CDR3 contains 16 residues.

The chain carries TRBV20-1 and TRBJ2-3; the D gene could be TRBD1 or TRBD2 (6 bases each). The CDR3 runs 13 residues. Germline V gene data show CDR1 as DFQATT and CDR2 as SNEGSKA (reference sequence). The germline V and J ends were trimmed by 7 bases and 5 bases, with 16 bases remaining between them. CDR3 region: CSVQRTAGDTQYF. CDR3 coding DNA: TGCAGTGTTCAGAGGACAGCGGGAGATACGCAGTATTTT.

The table lists this clonotype with a few counts. The chain couples TRBV27 to TRBJ1-5; D not certain. Germline V gene data show CDR1 as MNHEY and CDR2 as SMNVEV (reference sequence). The CDR3 runs to 12 residues. Trimming pared 9 bases from V and 4 bases from J, leaving 10 bases between. CDR3 loop: CARPTFNQPQHF. In nucleotides, the CDR3 is TGTGCCAGACCGACCTTTAATCAGCCCCAGCATTTT.

This clonotype came up many times. This chain uses TRBV5-6 with TRBJ2-3; no clear D. Germline values: CDR1 SGHDT, CDR2 YYEEEE. The length of the CDR3 is 13 residues. Trimming pared 0 bases from V and 3 bases from J, leaving 5 bases between. This chain's CDR3 is CASSLVSTDTQYF. The DNA for the CDR3 is TGTGCCAGCAGCTTGGTGTCTACAGATACGCAGTATTTT.

This clonotype showed up just a few times. V and J are TRBV10-3 and TRBJ2-2, with D unclear. This CDR3 has 14 residues. Per the germline V gene, CDR1 is ENHRY and CDR2 is SYGVKD. Trimming removed 3 bases at V and 4 bases at J, with 9 bases between. Here the CDR3 reads CAISDRTRTGELFF. For the CDR3, the DNA is TGTGCCATCAGTGACCGAACACGCACCGGGGAGCTGTTTTTT.

This clonotype has ten or more counts. This rearrangement joins TRBV28 to TRBJ2-1; possible D gene TRBD2, 6 bases. The CDR3 is 16 residues long. Germline-derived CDR1 and CDR2 are MDHEN and SYDVKM. The V end lost 1 base, the J end lost 3 bases, and 13 bases lay between the germline ends. The CDR3 coding sequence is TGTGCCAGCAGTTTATTAGGGGCGGGATTCTACAATGAGCAGTTCTTC. Translated, it gives CASSLLGAGFYNEQFF.

This clonotype was seen a handful of times. The chain couples TRBV4-3 to TRBJ1-3; 8 bases align to TRBD1. CDR3 length: 18 residues. CDR1 and CDR2 (germline): LGHNA, YSLEER. With V trimmed by 0 bases and J by 4 bases, 11 bases remained unmatched. The CDR3 region is CASSQEVRQGARGNTIYF. CDR3 sequence (DNA): TGCGCCAGCAGCCAAGAGGTCCGGCAGGGGGCGAGGGGAAACACCATATATTTT.

This clonotype occurred many times. CDR3 protein: CASSSEETQYF. The CDR3 bases are TGTGCCAGCAGTTCCGAAGAGACCCAGTACTTC. The chain combines TRBV6-2 or TRBV6-3 with TRBJ2-5; D is uncertain. The CDR3 is 11 residues long. V was trimmed by 4 bases and J by 3 bases, leaving 3 bases between them. CDR1 and CDR2 from the germline V gene are MNHEY and SVGEGT.

The CDR3 region is CSVEQRDKAGIATTQYF. The DNA for the CDR3 is TGCAGCGTTGAACAACGGGACAAGGCGGGGATAGCGACGACGCAGTATTTT. This chain links TRBV29-1 with TRBJ2-3; possibly TRBD1 or TRBD2 for D (6 bases each). The V end was cut by 2 bases, the J end by 9 bases, with 27 bases between. This CDR3 comprises 17 residues. Per the germline V gene, CDR1 is SQVTM and CDR2 is ANQGSEA.

The chain is built from TRBV10-3 and TRBJ1-2; 8 nucleotides match TRBD1. The CDR3 length is 14 residues. Germline CDR1 ENHRY, CDR2 SYGVKD. The ends lost 1 base at V and 7 bases at J; junction bases unmatched: 5. The CDR3 region is CAISELDRVPGYTF. Written as DNA, the CDR3 is TGTGCCATCAGTGAGTTGGACAGGGTTCCTGGCTACACCTTC.

The chain recombines TRBV20-1 with TRBJ1-4; D is ambiguous. CDR1 is DFQATT, CDR2 SNEGSKA, per germline (reference sequence). The CDR3 is made up of 12 amino acids. With 4 bases removed from V and 7 bases from J, the gap between germline ends came to 10 bases. CDR3 coding DNA: TGCAGTGCTACCGGACCTGGTGAAAAACTGTTTTTT. It codes for CSATGPGEKLFF.